This T cell receptor beta chain was identified in a study of CD8+ T cells in alopecia areata. Extracted from the samples, RNA was reverse transcribed into cDNA to serve as the sequencing template. TCRdb's table, derived via immunoSEQ multiplex PCR, lists solely in-frame clones and lacks some. This sample has about 190,000 clones; around 56% occur once, and the top ten carry about 0.69%. Points from the study as a whole: Among the top 100, expanded CD8+ clones were significantly decreased by tofacitinib, as was scalp clonality. One nonresponder leaves baseline CD8+ expansion's link to response uncertain.

Treatment described: oral pan-JAK inhibitor, 5-10 mg twice daily. The CDR3 has 13 amino acids. Trimming cost V 6 bases and J 7 bases, with 16 bases left between them. Per germline, CDR1 LNHNV and CDR2 YYDKDF (reference sequence). With regard to this clone: Its antigen is currently unknown.

The rearrangement joins TRBV15 to TRBJ2-7, with D possibly matching TRBD1 (6 bases). This clonotype originated in a human donor with alopecia areata. This specimen consisted of CD4+ T cells sorted from blood, obtained at week 4, from a patient treated with tofacitinib. CDR3 amino acids: CATRPRDTWEQYF. As DNA, the CDR3 is TGTGCCACCAGGCCCCGGGACACTTGGGAGCAGTACTTC.